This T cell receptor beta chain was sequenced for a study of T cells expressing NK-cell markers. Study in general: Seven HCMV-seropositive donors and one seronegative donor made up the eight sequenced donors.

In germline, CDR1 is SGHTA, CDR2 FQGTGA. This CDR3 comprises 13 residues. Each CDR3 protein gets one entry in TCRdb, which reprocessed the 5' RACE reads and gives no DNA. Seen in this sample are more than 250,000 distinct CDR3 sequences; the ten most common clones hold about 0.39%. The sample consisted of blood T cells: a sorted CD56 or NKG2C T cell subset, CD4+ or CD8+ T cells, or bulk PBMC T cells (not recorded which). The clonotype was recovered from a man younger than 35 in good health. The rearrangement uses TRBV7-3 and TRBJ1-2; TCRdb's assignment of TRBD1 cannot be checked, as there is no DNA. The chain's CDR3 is CASSGTGTGGYTF.